Given below is one T cell receptor beta chain in context. This sample is drawn from a study of blood T cell repertoires in COVID-19. Study-wide context: Samples of COVID-19 (acute and convalescent) were obtained from the United States, Italy and Spain. Sources were T cells, B-cell-depleted T cells, or PBMCs; the material itself was cDNA or gDNA.

CDR1 is MNHEY and CDR2 is SVGAGI in the germline V gene. CDR3 length: 13 residues. V was clipped by 6 bases and J by 5 bases, with 11 bases between them. Under the authors' procedure: Using reference gene primer amplification, nucleated cell counts were estimated. TCRdb's copy holds only in-frame clones and misses some; the assay was immunoSEQ multiplex PCR. V and J calls and clone size are given by that table; D and trimming were obtained from the DNA. The sample comprises hundreds of thousands of clones, 90% to 95% of which are singletons, and under 3.5% rests with the top ten. The sequencing sample was made of peripheral blood. The genes are TRBV6-5 and TRBJ1-5; no definite D call. The TCR sequence derives from a woman aged 18-29 years who had recovered from COVID-19. The CDR3 sequence is CASRRLSDQPQHF. In DNA, the CDR3 is TGTGCCAGCAGGCGACTGAGTGATCAGCCCCAGCATTTT.